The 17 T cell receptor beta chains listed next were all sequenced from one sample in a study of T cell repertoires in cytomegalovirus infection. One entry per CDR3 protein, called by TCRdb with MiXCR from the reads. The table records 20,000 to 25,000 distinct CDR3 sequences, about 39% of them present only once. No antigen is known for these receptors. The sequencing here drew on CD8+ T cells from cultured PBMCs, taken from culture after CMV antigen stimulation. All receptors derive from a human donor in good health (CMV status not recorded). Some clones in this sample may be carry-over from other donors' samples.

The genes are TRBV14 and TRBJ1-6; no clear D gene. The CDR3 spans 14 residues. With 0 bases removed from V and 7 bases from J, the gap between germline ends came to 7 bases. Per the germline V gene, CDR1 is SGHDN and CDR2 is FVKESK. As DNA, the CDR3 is TGTGCCAGCAGCCAAGAGACGGGAAATTCACCCCTCCACTTT. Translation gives CASSQETGNSPLHF.

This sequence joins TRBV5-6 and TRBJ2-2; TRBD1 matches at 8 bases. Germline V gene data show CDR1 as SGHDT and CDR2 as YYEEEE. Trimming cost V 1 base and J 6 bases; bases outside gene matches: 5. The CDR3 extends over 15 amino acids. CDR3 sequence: CASSLIQGAPGELFF. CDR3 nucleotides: TGTGCCAGCAGCTTGATTCAGGGGGCGCCCGGGGAGCTGTTTTTT.

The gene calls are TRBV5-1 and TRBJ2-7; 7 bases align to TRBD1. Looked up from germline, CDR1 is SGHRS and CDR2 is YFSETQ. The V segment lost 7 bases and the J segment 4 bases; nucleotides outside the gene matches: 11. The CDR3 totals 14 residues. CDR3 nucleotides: TGCGCCAGCGGTCCCCGACAGGGAAATTACGAGCAGTACTTC. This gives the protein CASGPRQGNYEQYF. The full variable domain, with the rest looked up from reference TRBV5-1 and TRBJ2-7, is KAGVTQTPRYLIKTRGQQVTLSCSPISGHRSVSWYQQTPGQGLQFLFEYFSETQRNKGNFPGRFSGRQFSNSRSEMNVSTLELGDSALYLCASGPRQGNYEQYFGPGTRLTVT.

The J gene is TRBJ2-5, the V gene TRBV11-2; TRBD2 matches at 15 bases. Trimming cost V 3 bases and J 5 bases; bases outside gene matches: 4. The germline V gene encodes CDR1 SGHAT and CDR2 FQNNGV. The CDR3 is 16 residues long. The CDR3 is CASSLGLAGGGETQYF. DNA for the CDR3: TGTGCCAGCAGCTTGGGACTAGCGGGGGGCGGGGAGACCCAGTACTTC.

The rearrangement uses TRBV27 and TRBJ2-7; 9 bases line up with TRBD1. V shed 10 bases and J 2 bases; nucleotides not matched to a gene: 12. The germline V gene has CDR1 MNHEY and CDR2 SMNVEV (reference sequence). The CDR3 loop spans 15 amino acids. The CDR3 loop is CATLPLYRGPYEQYF. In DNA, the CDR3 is TGTGCCACCCTACCCCTTTACAGGGGGCCCTACGAGCAGTACTTC.

CDR3 sequence (DNA): TGTGCCAGTAGGTTGGCGGGGGGGAACACTGAAGCTTTCTTT. Encoded protein: CASRLAGGNTEAFF. This chain links TRBV19 with TRBJ1-1, with D possibly matching TRBD1 (5 bases). Trimming removed 6 bases at V and 1 base at J, with 12 bases between. This CDR3 is 14 amino acids long. The germline V gene encodes CDR1 LNHDA and CDR2 SQIVND (reference sequence).

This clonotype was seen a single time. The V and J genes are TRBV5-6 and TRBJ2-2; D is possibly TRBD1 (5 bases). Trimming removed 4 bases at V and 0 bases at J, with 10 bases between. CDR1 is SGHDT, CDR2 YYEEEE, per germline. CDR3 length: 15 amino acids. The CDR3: CASSPRAPNTGELFF. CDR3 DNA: TGTGCCAGCAGCCCCAGGGCCCCGAACACCGGGGAGCTGTTTTTT.

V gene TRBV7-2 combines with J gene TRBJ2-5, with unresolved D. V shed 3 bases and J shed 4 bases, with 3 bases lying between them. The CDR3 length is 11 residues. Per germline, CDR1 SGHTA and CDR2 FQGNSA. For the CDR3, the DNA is TGTGCCAGCAGCTTCGCAGAGACCCAGTACTTC. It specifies CASSFAETQYF.

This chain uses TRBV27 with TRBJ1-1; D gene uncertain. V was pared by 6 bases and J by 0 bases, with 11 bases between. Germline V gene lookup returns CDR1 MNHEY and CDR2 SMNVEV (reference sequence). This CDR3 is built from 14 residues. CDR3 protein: CASRPLVVNTEAFF. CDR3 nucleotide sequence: TGTGCCAGCAGGCCCCTAGTGGTGAACACTGAAGCTTTCTTT.

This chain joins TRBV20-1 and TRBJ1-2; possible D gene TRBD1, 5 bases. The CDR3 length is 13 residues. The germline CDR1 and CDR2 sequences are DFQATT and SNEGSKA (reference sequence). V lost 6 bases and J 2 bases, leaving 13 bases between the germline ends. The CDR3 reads CSAPTEMNYGYTF. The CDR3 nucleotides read TGCAGTGCCCCGACAGAGATGAACTATGGCTACACCTTC.

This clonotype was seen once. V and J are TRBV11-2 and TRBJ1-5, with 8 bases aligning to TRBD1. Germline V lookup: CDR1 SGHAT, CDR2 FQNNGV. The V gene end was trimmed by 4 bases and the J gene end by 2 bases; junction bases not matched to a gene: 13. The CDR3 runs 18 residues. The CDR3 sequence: CASSSGRTGMRGNQPQHF. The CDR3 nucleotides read TGTGCCAGCAGCTCGGGACGGACAGGGATGAGGGGCAATCAGCCCCAGCATTTT.

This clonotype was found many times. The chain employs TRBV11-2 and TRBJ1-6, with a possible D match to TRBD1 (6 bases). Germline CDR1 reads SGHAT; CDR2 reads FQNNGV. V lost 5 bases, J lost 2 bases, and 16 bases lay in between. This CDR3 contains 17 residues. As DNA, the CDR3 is TGTGCCAGCAGCCCTCCGCAGGGGCTAACCTATAATTCACCCCTCCACTTT. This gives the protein CASSPPQGLTYNSPLHF. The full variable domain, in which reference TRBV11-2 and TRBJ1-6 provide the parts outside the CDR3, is EAGVAQSPRYKIIEKRQSVAFWCNPISGHATLYWYQQILGQGPKLLIQFQNNGVVDDSQLPKDRFSAERLKGVDSTLKIQPAKLEDSAVYLCASSPPQGLTYNSPLHFGNGTRLTVT.

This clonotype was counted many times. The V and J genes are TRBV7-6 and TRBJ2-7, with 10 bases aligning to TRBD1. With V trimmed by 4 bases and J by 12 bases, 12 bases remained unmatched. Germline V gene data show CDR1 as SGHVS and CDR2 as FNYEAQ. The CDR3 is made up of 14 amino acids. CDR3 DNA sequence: TGTGCCAGCAGCTCCACCGGGACAGGGGTGAGATGGTACTTC. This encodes CASSSTGTGVRWYF.

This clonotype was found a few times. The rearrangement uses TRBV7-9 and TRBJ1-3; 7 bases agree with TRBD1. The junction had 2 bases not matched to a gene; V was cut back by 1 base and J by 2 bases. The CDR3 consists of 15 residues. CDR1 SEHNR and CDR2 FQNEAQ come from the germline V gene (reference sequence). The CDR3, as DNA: TGTGCCAGCAGCTTAGTCGGGACAGCTGGAAACACCATATATTTT. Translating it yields CASSLVGTAGNTIYF.

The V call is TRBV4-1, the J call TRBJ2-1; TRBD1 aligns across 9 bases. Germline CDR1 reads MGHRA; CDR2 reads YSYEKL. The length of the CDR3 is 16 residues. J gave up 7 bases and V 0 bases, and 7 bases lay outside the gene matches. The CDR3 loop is CASSQESGQGWNEQFF. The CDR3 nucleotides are TGCGCCAGCAGCCAAGAGAGTGGACAGGGGTGGAATGAGCAGTTCTTC.

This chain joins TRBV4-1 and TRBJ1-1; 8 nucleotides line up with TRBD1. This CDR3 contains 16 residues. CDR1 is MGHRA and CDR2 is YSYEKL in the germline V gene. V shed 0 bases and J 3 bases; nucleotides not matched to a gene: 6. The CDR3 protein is CASSQDFRGRHTEAFF. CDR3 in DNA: TGCGCCAGCAGCCAAGATTTCAGGGGGCGGCACACTGAAGCTTTCTTT.

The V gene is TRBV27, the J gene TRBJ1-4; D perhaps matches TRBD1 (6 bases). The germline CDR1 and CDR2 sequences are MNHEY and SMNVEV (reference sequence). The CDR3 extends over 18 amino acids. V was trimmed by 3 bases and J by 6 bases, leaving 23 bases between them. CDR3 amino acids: CASSFLGGVGGRDEKLFF. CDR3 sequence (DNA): TGTGCCAGCAGTTTTCTAGGCGGAGTTGGGGGGCGCGATGAAAAACTGTTTTTT.